This T cell receptor beta chain comes out of a study of PD-1 blockade in classical Hodgkin lymphoma. Looking at the study overall: Each patient was given nivolumab 3 mg/kg through a vein every 2 weeks. Study-wide findings and caveats: Diversity similar to that of newly diagnosed patients was seen at baseline in complete responders.

After autologous stem cell transplantation all patients relapsed, and prior brentuximab vedotin exposure differed between cohorts. The study recorded best responses of complete response, partial response or progressive disease. Assay: immunoSEQ multiplex PCR; the TCRdb copy retains only in-frame clones and omits some. The data show around 35,000 clones, around nine tenths seen once. The CDR3 has 15 residues. CDR1 is MNHNS, CDR2 SASEGT, per germline. Trimming took 4 bases from V and 4 from J, leaving 17 bases between them. In regard to this clone: Its antigen is unknown.

The chain joins TRBV6-1 to TRBJ2-7; tentative D call: TRBD1 (5 bases). This TCR came from a human donor with classical Hodgkin lymphoma. The sample here was peripheral blood mononuclear cells (PBMCs), taken before the second cycle of nivolumab. In DNA, the CDR3 is TGTGCCAGCAGTGGTTGGACCTCGAAGGGGTACGAGCAGTACTTC. Residues: CASSGWTSKGYEQYF.